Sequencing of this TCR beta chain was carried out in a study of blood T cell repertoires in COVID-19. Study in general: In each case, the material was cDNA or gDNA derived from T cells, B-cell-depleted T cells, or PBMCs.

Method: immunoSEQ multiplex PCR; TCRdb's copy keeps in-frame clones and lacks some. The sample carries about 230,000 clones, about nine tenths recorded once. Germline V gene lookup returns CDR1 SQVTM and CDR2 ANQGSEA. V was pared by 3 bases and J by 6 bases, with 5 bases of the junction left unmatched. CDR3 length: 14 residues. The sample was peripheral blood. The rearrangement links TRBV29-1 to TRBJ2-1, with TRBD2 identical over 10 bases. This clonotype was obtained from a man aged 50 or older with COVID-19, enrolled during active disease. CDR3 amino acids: CSVEVAGGSNEQFF. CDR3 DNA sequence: TGCAGCGTTGAGGTAGCGGGGGGTTCCAATGAGCAGTTCTTC.